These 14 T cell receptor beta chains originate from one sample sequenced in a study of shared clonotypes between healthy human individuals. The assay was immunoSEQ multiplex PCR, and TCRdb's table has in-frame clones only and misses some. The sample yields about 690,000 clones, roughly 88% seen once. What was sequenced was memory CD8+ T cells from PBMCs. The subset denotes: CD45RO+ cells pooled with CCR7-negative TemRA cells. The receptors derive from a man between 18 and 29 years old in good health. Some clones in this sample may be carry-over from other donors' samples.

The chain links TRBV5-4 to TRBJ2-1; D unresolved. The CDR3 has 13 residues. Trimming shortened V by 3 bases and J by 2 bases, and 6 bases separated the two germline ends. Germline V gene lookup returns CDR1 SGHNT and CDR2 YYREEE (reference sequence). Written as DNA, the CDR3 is TGTGCCAGCAGCTACCAAACCTACAATGAGCAGTTCTTC. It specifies CASSYQTYNEQFF.

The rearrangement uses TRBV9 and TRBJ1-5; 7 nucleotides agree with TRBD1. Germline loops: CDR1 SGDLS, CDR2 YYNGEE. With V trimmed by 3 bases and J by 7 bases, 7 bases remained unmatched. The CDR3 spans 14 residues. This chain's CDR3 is CASSEGRGDQPQHF. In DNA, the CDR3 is TGTGCCAGCAGCGAGGGCAGGGGGGACCAGCCCCAGCATTTT.

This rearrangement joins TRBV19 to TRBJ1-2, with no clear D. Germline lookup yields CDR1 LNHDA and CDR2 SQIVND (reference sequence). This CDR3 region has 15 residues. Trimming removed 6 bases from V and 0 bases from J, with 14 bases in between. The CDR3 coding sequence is TGTGCCAGTAGCCTCGACCGACGACCTAACTATGGCTACACCTTC. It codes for CASSLDRRPNYGYTF.

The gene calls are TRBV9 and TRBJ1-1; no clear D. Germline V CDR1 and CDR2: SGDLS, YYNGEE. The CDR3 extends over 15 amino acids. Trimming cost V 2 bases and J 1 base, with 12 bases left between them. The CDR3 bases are TGTGCCAGCAGCGTCGGGCCAGACCCGAACACTGAAGCTTTCTTT. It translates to CASSVGPDPNTEAFF. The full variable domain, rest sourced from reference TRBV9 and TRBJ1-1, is DSGVTQTPKHLITATGQRVTLRCSPRSGDLSVYWYQQSLDQGLQFLIQYYNGEERAKGNILERFSAQQFPDLHSELNLSSLELGDSALYFCASSVGPDPNTEAFFGQGTRLTVV.

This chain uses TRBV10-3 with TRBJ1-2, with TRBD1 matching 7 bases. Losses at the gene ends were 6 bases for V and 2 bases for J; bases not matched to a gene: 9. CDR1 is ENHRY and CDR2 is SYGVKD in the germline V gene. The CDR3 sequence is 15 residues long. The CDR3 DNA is TGTGCCATCAGCACATCGACAGGGACAAACTATGGCTACACCTTC. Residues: CAISTSTGTNYGYTF.

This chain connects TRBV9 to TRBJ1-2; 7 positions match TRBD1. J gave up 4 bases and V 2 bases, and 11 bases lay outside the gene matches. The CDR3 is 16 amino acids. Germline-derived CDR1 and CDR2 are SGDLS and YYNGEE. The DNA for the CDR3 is TGTGCCAGCAGCGTGTCAGCGAGGGGGCTGAGCTATGGCTACACCTTC. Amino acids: CASSVSARGLSYGYTF.

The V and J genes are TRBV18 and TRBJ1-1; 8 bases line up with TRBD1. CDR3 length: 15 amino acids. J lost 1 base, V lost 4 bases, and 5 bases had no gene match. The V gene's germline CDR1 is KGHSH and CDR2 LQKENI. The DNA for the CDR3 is TGTGCCAGCTCACGCCCTGGGACAGGGAACACTGAAGCTTTCTTT. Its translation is CASSRPGTGNTEAFF.

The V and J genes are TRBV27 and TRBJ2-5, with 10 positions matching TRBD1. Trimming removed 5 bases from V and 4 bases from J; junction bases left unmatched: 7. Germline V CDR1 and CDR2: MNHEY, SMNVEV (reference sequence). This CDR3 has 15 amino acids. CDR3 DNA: TGTGCCAGCAGTCCGAGACAGGGGGCAGGAGAGACCCAGTACTTC. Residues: CASSPRQGAGETQYF.

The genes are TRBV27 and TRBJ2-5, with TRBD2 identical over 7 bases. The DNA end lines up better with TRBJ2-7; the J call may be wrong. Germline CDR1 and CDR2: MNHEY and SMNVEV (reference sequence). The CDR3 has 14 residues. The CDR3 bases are TGTGCCAGCAGGGGGACTATGCTTAGGTACGAGCAGTACTTC. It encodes CASRGTMLRYEQYF.

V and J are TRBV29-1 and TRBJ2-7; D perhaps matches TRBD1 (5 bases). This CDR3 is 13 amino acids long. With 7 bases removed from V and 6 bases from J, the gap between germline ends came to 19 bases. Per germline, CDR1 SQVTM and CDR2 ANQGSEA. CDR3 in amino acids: CSAGSPSQGEQYF. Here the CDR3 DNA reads TGCAGCGCAGGATCCCCCTCCCAGGGCGAGCAGTACTTC.

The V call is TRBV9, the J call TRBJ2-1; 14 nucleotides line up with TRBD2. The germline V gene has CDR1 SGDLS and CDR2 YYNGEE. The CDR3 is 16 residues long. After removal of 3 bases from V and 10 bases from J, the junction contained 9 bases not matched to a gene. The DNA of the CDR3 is TGTGCCAGCAGCGCGGGGACTAGCGGGAGAGGGGGAGAGCAGTTCTTC. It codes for CASSAGTSGRGGEQFF.

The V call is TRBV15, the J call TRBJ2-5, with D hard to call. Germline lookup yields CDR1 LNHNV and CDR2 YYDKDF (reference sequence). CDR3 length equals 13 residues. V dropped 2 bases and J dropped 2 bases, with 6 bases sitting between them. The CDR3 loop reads CATSRSSQETQYF. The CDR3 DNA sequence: TGTGCCACCAGCAGATCTAGTCAAGAGACCCAGTACTTC.

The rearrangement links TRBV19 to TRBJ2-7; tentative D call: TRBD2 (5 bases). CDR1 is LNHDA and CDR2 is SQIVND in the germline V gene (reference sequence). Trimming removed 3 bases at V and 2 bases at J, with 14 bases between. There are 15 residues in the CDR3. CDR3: CASSMRASPTYEQYF. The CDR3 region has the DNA TGTGCCAGTAGTATGAGGGCGTCACCCACCTACGAGCAGTACTTC. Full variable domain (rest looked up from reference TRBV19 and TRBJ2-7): DGGITQSPKYLFRKEGQNVTLSCEQNLNHDAMYWYRQDPGQGLRLIYYSQIVNDFQKGDIAEGYSVSREKKESFPLTVTSAQKNPTAFYLCASSMRASPTYEQYFGPGTRLTVT.

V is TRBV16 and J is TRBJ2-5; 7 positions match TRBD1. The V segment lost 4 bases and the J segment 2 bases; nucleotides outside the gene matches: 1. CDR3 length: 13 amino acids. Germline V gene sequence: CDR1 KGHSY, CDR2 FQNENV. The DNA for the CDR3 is TGTGCCAGCAGCCGGGGACAGCAAGAGACCCAGTACTTC. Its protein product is CASSRGQQETQYF.